These 25 T cell receptor beta chains share one sample of origin, sequenced in a study of shared clonotypes between healthy human individuals. Profiled with immunoSEQ multiplex PCR; TCRdb holds only in-frame clones, not every one. The sample lists around 2,000,000 clones, about 93% occurring once. CD45RO-negative, CCR7-selected cells formed the naive CD8 fraction, which excluded terminally differentiated effector memory CD45RA+ cells. Sequencing was carried out using naive CD8+ T cells from PBMCs. Every receptor here comes from a man aged 18 to 35 in good health. Some clones in this sample may be carry-over from other donors' samples.

The chain couples TRBV14 to TRBJ2-7; D unclear. V was pared by 4 bases and J by 3 bases, with 7 bases between. CDR3 length: 12 amino acids. The germline CDR1 and CDR2 sequences are SGHDN and FVKESK. The CDR3 protein is CASSLSRYEQYF. The DNA for the CDR3 is TGTGCCAGCAGCCTTAGCCGCTACGAGCAGTACTTC.

This rearrangement joins TRBV9 to TRBJ2-7; 7 nucleotides align to TRBD2. CDR3 length: 15 amino acids. The trim removed 4 bases at V and 2 bases at J, leaving 9 bases unmatched. Per the germline V gene, CDR1 is SGDLS and CDR2 is YYNGEE. The CDR3 nucleotides are TGTGCCAGCAGCCCCTGGGGGGGAGGGACCTACGAGCAGTACTTC. This translates into CASSPWGGGTYEQYF.

In this sample, this clone turned up once. V gene TRBV6-6 combines with J gene TRBJ1-4, with TRBD1 matching over 7 bases. Per the germline V gene, CDR1 is MNHNY and CDR2 is SVGAGI (reference sequence). The length of the CDR3 is 15 residues. Trimming cost V 6 bases and J 4 bases; bases outside gene matches: 8. The CDR3 bases are TGTGCCAGCAGGGGGACAGTTCAGATTAATGAAAAACTGTTTTTT. Amino acid sequence: CASRGTVQINEKLFF.

The chain joins TRBV5-6 to TRBJ1-6; TRBD1 is a possible D gene (6 bases). CDR1 and CDR2 from the germline V gene are SGHDT and YYEEEE. Trimming pared 3 bases from V and 4 bases from J, leaving 14 bases between. The CDR3 sequence is 16 residues long. DNA for the CDR3: TGTGCCAGCAGCTCTAGGGGGTCCCGGTATAATTCACCCCTCCACTTT. Translated, it gives CASSSRGSRYNSPLHF.

This clone came up once. V usage is TRBV19 and J usage is TRBJ2-6, with D possibly matching TRBD1 (6 bases). CDR3 length: 15 amino acids. Between the trimmed V and J ends, which lost 4 bases and 2 bases, there was a span of 9 bases. Germline values: CDR1 LNHDA, CDR2 SQIVND (reference sequence). The CDR3 reads CASSTTGTGANVLTF. In DNA form, the CDR3 reads TGTGCCAGTAGTACAACAGGGACTGGGGCCAACGTCCTGACTTTC.

V is TRBV5-6 and J is TRBJ1-2; D gene uncertain. Trimming took off 2 bases at V and 5 bases at J, with 13 bases between the two ends. This CDR3 comprises 14 residues. Germline V gene data show CDR1 as SGHDT and CDR2 as YYEEEE. The DNA for the CDR3 is TGTGCCAGCAGCTTACCCGGGGTGAAGTATGGCTACACCTTC. Its translation is CASSLPGVKYGYTF. Filled out from reference TRBV5-6 and TRBJ1-2, the complete variable domain reads DAGVTQSPTHLIKTRGQQVTLRCSPKSGHDTVSWYQQALGQGPQFIFQYYEEEERQRGNFPDRFSGHQFPNYSSELNVNALLLGDSALYLCASSLPGVKYGYTFGSGTRLTVV.

The V gene is TRBV29-1, the J gene TRBJ2-1; TRBD2 aligns across 10 bases. Per germline, CDR1 SQVTM and CDR2 ANQGSEA. V shed 5 bases and J 5 bases; nucleotides not matched to a gene: 15. The CDR3 totals 17 residues. CDR3 protein: CSVFLSLAGVGDNEQFF. The CDR3 coding sequence is TGCAGCGTTTTTTTGTCGCTAGCGGGAGTAGGGGACAATGAGCAGTTCTTC.

The chain employs TRBV5-4 and TRBJ2-7; the D is unclear. This CDR3 spans 11 amino acids. The V gene lost 3 bases and the J gene lost 5 bases, with 6 bases spanning the gap. CDR1 is SGHNT, CDR2 YYREEE, per germline (reference sequence). The CDR3: CASSSSHEQYF. The CDR3 DNA is TGTGCCAGCAGCTCGAGCCACGAGCAGTACTTC.

The CDR3 is CASLGYKSNTEAFF. In DNA, the CDR3 is TGTGCCAGTTTGGGTTACAAAAGCAACACTGAAGCTTTCTTT. The rearrangement uses TRBV19 and TRBJ1-1; no clear D. Trimming cost V 8 bases and J 2 bases, with 15 bases left between them. Germline V gives CDR1 LNHDA, CDR2 SQIVND (reference sequence). The CDR3 spans 14 residues.

V usage is TRBV11-2 and J usage is TRBJ2-1; no clear D gene. The CDR3 runs 17 residues. Germline CDR1 SGHAT, CDR2 FQNNGV. The germline V and J ends were trimmed by 1 base and 2 bases, with 15 bases remaining between them. Here the CDR3 DNA reads TGTGCCAGCAGCTTAGTCCGCGGCGGTGGTCCCTACAATGAGCAGTTCTTC. This sequence encodes CASSLVRGGGPYNEQFF.

This chain joins TRBV7-9 and TRBJ2-7, with 9 nucleotides matching TRBD2. Germline lookup yields CDR1 SEHNR and CDR2 FQNEAQ (reference sequence). The CDR3 extends over 15 amino acids. After removal of 1 base from V and 3 bases from J, the junction contained 4 bases not matched to a gene. CDR3 region: CASSLDSGSFYEQYF. CDR3 nucleotides: TGTGCCAGCAGCTTAGATAGCGGGAGTTTCTACGAGCAGTACTTC.

V is TRBV5-6 and J is TRBJ2-1; 7 bases are shared with TRBD1. V lost 0 bases and J lost 5; bases outside the gene matches: 5. Looked up from germline, CDR1 is SGHDT and CDR2 is YYEEEE. This CDR3 comprises 15 residues. The CDR3 sequence: CASSLGQGFHNEQFF. For the CDR3, the DNA is TGTGCCAGCAGCTTGGGACAGGGTTTCCACAATGAGCAGTTCTTC. Full variable domain (missing parts from reference TRBV5-6 and TRBJ2-1): DAGVTQSPTHLIKTRGQQVTLRCSPKSGHDTVSWYQQALGQGPQFIFQYYEEEERQRGNFPDRFSGHQFPNYSSELNVNALLLGDSALYLCASSLGQGFHNEQFFGPGTRLTVL.

V usage is TRBV7-2 and J usage is TRBJ2-7, with TRBD2 matching over 11 bases. The J segment lost 2 bases and the V segment lost 3 bases, leaving 6 bases of the junction unmatched. The CDR3 totals 16 residues. From germline, CDR1 is SGHTA and CDR2 FQGNSA. The CDR3: CASSFYRLAGTYEQYF. For the CDR3, the DNA is TGTGCCAGCAGCTTCTACCGACTAGCGGGGACCTACGAGCAGTACTTC. Full variable domain (missing parts from reference TRBV7-2 and TRBJ2-7): GAGVSQSPSNKVTEKGKDVELRCDPISGHTALYWYRQSLGQGLEFLIYFQGNSAPDKSGLPSDRFSAERTGGSVSTLTIQRTQQEDSAVYLCASSFYRLAGTYEQYFGPGTRLTVT.

The gene calls are TRBV19 and TRBJ1-1; D gene unclear. CDR1 is LNHDA, CDR2 SQIVND, per germline (reference sequence). The V gene lost 7 bases and the J gene lost 0 bases, with 12 bases spanning the gap. The CDR3 has 14 amino acids. The CDR3 protein is CASTVYGLNTEAFF. CDR3 bases: TGTGCCAGTACAGTCTACGGGCTGAACACTGAAGCTTTCTTT.

This rearrangement joins TRBV11-2 to TRBJ2-1, with 10 bases matching TRBD2. Trimming cost V 4 bases and J 9 bases; bases outside gene matches: 15. The CDR3 has 17 residues. The germline CDR1 and CDR2 sequences are SGHAT and FQNNGV. CDR3 DNA: TGTGCCAGCAGCTCACCCGGGGGAGGTCTAGCGGGAGCTGAGCAGTTCTTC. Protein product: CASSSPGGGLAGAEQFF. Filled out from reference TRBV11-2 and TRBJ2-1, the complete variable domain reads EAGVAQSPRYKIIEKRQSVAFWCNPISGHATLYWYQQILGQGPKLLIQFQNNGVVDDSQLPKDRFSAERLKGVDSTLKIQPAKLEDSAVYLCASSSPGGGLAGAEQFFGPGTRLTVL.

The chain carries TRBV10-3 and TRBJ1-5, with a possible D match to TRBD1 (5 bases). This CDR3 comprises 15 residues. V was pared by 5 bases and J by 5 bases, with 16 bases between. Germline lookup yields CDR1 ENHRY and CDR2 SYGVKD. CDR3 in DNA: TGTGCCATCAGTCAGGGACTGGCGTCCGATCAGCCCCAGCATTTT. It yields the protein CAISQGLASDQPQHF.

V is TRBV2 and J is TRBJ2-1; maybe TRBD2 (6 bases). The germline V gene encodes CDR1 SNHLY and CDR2 FYNNEI. Trimming stripped 9 bases from V and 8 bases from J, with 17 bases between. The CDR3 runs to 13 residues. CDR3 residues: CAREVGRIDEQFF. The CDR3 DNA follows: TGTGCCAGGGAGGTGGGGAGGATCGATGAGCAGTTCTTC.

V and J are TRBV28 and TRBJ2-7; 7 bases line up with TRBD1. Trimming at V came to 6 bases and at J to 1 base, leaving 9 bases not matched to a gene. CDR1 is MDHEN and CDR2 is SYDVKM in the germline V gene. The CDR3 contains 15 residues. In nucleotides, the CDR3 is TGTGCCAGCAGCCCAACAGGGGAAGGGTCCTACGAGCAGTACTTC. It translates to CASSPTGEGSYEQYF.

The gene calls are TRBV7-3 and TRBJ2-7, with D unresolved. The V end was cut by 5 bases, the J end by 0 bases, with 17 bases between. Germline CDR1 is SGHTA and CDR2 is FQGTGA. The CDR3 totals 16 residues. The CDR3 bases are TGTGCCAGCAGCCCCCCGTGGGAATTTCGCTCCTACGAGCAGTACTTC. Translating gives CASSPPWEFRSYEQYF.

V and J are TRBV27 and TRBJ1-1; maybe TRBD1 (6 bases). Germline lookup yields CDR1 MNHEY and CDR2 SMNVEV (reference sequence). Trimming removed 2 bases from V and 7 bases from J, with 14 bases in between. This CDR3 is built from 14 residues. The CDR3 reads CASSLVGARGEAFF. Written as DNA, the CDR3 is TGTGCCAGCAGTTTAGTGGGGGCGCGGGGTGAAGCTTTCTTT.

The chain uses TRBV7-8 and TRBJ2-7; D not resolved. The CDR3 contains 14 residues. Germline CDR1 SGHVS, CDR2 FQNEAQ. The V end lost 4 bases, the J end lost 0 bases, and 10 bases lay between the germline ends. The CDR3 sequence is CASSSPPPSYEQYF. CDR3 in DNA: TGTGCCAGCAGCTCACCACCTCCCTCCTACGAGCAGTACTTC.

The sample holds one count of this clone. V usage is TRBV2 and J usage is TRBJ1-6, with a tentative D call TRBD1 (5 bases). The CDR3 covers 16 residues. Germline CDR1 reads SNHLY; CDR2 reads FYNNEI. V was trimmed by 8 bases and J by 5 bases, leaving 19 bases between them. The CDR3 DNA reads as TGTGCCAGCGGGGGAGGGTCAAGGAGGGATAATTCACCCCTCCACTTT. It yields the protein CASGGGSRRDNSPLHF.

The genes are TRBV5-1 and TRBJ2-5; possibly TRBD2 for D (7 bases). From germline, CDR1 is SGHRS and CDR2 YFSETQ. The CDR3 totals 16 residues. V lost 5 bases and J 0 bases, leaving 17 bases between the germline ends. The CDR3 DNA reads TGCGCCAGCAGGTCCGGTTGGGGGGGCGACCAAGAGACCCAGTACTTC. Protein: CASRSGWGGDQETQYF.

V and J are TRBV5-1 and TRBJ2-5; 7 nucleotides align to TRBD1. V gave up 0 bases and J gave up 3 bases; unmatched junction bases: 8. The CDR3 loop spans 16 amino acids. Germline lookup yields CDR1 SGHRS and CDR2 YFSETQ. The CDR3 sequence is CASSLARDREKETQYF. The CDR3 DNA sequence: TGCGCCAGCAGCTTGGCCCGGGACAGAGAAAAAGAGACCCAGTACTTC.

This rearrangement joins TRBV27 to TRBJ2-5; a weak D match, TRBD1 (5 bases). This CDR3 comprises 14 residues. Germline CDR1 MNHEY, CDR2 SMNVEV (reference sequence). The V end lost 6 bases, the J end lost 5 bases, and 16 bases lay between the germline ends. CDR3 protein: CASSDRIGQETQYF. The CDR3 DNA reads as TGTGCCAGCAGCGACAGAATTGGTCAGGAGACCCAGTACTTC.